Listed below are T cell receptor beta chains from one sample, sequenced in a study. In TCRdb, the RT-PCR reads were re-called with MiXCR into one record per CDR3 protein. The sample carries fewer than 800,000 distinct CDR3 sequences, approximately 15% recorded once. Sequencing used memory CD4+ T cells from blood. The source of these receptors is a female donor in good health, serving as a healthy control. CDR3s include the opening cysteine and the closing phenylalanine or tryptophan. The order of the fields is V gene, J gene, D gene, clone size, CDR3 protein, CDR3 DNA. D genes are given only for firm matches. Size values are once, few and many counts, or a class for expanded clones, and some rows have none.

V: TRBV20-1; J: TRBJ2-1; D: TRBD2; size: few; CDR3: CSGSSGYNEQFF; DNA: TGCAGTGGATCTAGCGGATACAATGAGCAGTTCTTC
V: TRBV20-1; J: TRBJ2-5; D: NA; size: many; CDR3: CSASRSVDQETQYF; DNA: TGCAGTGCTAGTCGCTCGGTCGACCAAGAGACCCAGTACTTC
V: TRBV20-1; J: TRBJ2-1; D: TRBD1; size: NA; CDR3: CSAYGQGASNEQFF; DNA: TGCAGTGCGTACGGACAGGGGGCTTCAAATGAGCAGTTCTTC
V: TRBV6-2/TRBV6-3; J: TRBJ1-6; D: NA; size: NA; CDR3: CASSYAGPQGSPLHF; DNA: TGTGCCAGCAGTTACGCCGGGCCTCAAGGTTCACCCCTCCACTTT
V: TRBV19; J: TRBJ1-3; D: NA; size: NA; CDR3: CATTTQNSGNTIYF; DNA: TGTGCCACTACGACCCAGAACTCTGGAAACACCATATATTTT
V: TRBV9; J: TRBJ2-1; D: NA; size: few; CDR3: CASSVGGVGSYNEQFF; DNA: TGTGCCAGCAGCGTAGGAGGGGTCGGGTCCTACAATGAGCAGTTCTTC
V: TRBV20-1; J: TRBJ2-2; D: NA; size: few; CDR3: CSAPRAYPNTGELFF; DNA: TGCAGTGCCCCCAGGGCGTACCCGAACACCGGGGAGCTGTTTTTT
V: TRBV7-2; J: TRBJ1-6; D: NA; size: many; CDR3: CASSPQPGHSPLHF; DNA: TGTGCCAGCAGCCCCCAGCCAGGGCATTCACCCCTCCACTTT
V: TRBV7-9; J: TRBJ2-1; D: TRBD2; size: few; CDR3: CASSLGTSGFEQFF; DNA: TGTGCCAGCAGCTTAGGGACTAGCGGGTTTGAGCAGTTCTTC
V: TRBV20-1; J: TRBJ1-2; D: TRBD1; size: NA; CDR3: CSASLGQGASNYGYTF; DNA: TGCAGTGCTAGCCTGGGACAGGGGGCATCTAACTATGGCTACACCTTC
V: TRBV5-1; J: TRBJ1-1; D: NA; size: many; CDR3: CASSNLAGNTEAFF; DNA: TGCGCCAGCAGCAACCTAGCGGGGAACACTGAAGCTTTCTTT
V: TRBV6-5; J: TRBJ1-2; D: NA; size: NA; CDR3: CASREARDNYGYTF; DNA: TGTGCCAGCAGGGAGGCCCGTGATAACTATGGCTACACCTTC
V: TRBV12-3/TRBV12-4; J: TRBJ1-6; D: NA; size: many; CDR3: CASSRTGSSSYNSPLHF; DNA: TGTGCCAGCAGCCGTACAGGGTCGAGCTCCTATAATTCACCCCTCCACTTT
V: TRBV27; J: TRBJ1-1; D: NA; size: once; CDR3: CASRTTGAMNTEAFF; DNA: TGTGCCAGCAGAACGACAGGAGCAATGAACACTGAAGCTTTCTTT
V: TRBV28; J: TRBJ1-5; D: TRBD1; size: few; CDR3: CASREGQVQPQHF; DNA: TGTGCCAGCAGAGAGGGACAGGTCCAGCCCCAGCATTTT
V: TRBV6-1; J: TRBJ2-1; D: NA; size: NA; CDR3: CASSEEIESSYNEQFF; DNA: TGTGCCAGCAGTGAAGAGATAGAGAGCTCCTACAATGAGCAGTTCTTC
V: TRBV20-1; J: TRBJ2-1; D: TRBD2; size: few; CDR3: CSASKRDLTYNEQFF; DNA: TGCAGTGCTAGTAAGCGGGATCTCACCTACAATGAGCAGTTCTTC
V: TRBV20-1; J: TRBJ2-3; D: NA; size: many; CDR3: CSAVRTDTQYF; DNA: TGCAGTGCTGTCCGGACAGATACGCAGTATTTT
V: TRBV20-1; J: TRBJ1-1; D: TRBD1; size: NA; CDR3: CSGDRGGTEAFF; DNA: TGCAGTGGTGACAGGGGAGGAACTGAAGCTTTCTTT
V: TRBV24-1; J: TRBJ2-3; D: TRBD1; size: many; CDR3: CATSDLQGASTDTQYF; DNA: TGTGCCACCAGTGATTTGCAGGGGGCGAGCACAGATACGCAGTATTTT
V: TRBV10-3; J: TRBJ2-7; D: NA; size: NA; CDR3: CAIKQDYEQYF; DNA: TGTGCCATCAAACAGGACTACGAGCAGTACTTC
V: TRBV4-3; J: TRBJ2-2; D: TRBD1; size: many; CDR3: CASSQDLQGAQNTGELFF; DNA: TGCGCCAGCAGCCAAGATCTACAGGGGGCACAGAACACCGGGGAGCTGTTTTTT
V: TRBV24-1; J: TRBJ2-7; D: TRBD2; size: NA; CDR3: CATSDGLAGDEQYF; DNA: TGTGCCACCAGTGACGGACTAGCGGGAGACGAGCAGTACTTC
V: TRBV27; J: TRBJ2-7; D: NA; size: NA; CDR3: CEDPITVRAIYEQYF; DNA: TGTGAAGATCCGATTACGGTCAGGGCAATATACGAGCAGTACTTC
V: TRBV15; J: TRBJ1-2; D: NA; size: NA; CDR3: CATSRDGGGFFGYTF; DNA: TGTGCCACCAGCAGAGATGGAGGGGGATTCTTTGGCTACACCTTC
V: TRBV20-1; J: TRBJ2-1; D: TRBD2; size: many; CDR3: CRGTSIDEQFF; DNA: TGCAGGGGGACTAGTATCGATGAGCAGTTCTTC
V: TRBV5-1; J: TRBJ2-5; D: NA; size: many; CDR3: CASSSSGVPETQYF; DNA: TGCGCCAGCAGCTCCTCGGGGGTTCCGGAGACCCAGTACTTC
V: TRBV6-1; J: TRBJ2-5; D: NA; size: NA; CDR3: CASSGSQQETQYF; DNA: TGTGCCAGCAGTGGGTCCCAACAAGAGACCCAGTACTTC
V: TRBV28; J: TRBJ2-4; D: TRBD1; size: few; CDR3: CASSGTGIAKNIQYF; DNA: TGTGCCAGCAGTGGGACAGGGATAGCCAAAAACATTCAGTACTTC
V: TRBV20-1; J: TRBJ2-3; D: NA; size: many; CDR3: CSARAPVSTDTQYF; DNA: TGCAGTGCCAGAGCCCCAGTCAGCACAGATACGCAGTATTTT
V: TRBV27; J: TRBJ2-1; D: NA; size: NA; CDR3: CASISPGHYNEQFF; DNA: TGTGCCAGCATCTCGCCGGGACACTACAATGAGCAGTTCTTC
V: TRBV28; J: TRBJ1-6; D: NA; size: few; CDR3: CASSFGDRLNSPLHF; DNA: TGTGCCAGCAGTTTCGGGGACCGATTAAATTCACCCCTCCACTTT
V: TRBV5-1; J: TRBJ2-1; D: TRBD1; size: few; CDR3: CASSPRTGAFNEQFF; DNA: TGCGCCAGCAGCCCTAGGACAGGGGCCTTCAATGAGCAGTTCTTC
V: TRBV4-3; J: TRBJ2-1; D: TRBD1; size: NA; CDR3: CASSQGPGQGYEQFF; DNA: TGCGCCAGCAGCCAAGGACCGGGACAGGGCTATGAGCAGTTCTTC
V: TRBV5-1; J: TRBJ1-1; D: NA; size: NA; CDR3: CASSLRDAHTEAFF; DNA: TGCGCCAGCAGCTTGCGGGACGCGCACACTGAAGCTTTCTTT
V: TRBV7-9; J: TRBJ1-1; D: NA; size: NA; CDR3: CASSFPGSPVPFF; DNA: TGTGCCAGCAGCTTCCCAGGGTCGCCGGTACCTTTCTTT
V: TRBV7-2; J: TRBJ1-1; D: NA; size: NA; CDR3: CASSLVARNTEAFF; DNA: TGTGCCAGCAGCTTAGTAGCCAGGAACACTGAAGCTTTCTTT
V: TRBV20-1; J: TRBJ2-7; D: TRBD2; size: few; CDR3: CSAKRPLAGGREQYF; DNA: TGCAGTGCTAAGAGACCACTAGCGGGAGGAAGAGAGCAGTACTTC
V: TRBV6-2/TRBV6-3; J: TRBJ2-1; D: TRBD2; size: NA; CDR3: CASLVSSGRYNEQFF; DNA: TGTGCCAGTCTAGTGTCTAGCGGGAGGTACAATGAGCAGTTCTTC
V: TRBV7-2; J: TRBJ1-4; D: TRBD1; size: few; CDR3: CASSLTTGDNEKLFF; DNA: TGTGCCAGCAGCCTTACGACAGGGGATAATGAAAAACTGTTTTTT
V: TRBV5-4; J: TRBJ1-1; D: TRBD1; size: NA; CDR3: CASRETGNKAFF; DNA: TGTGCCAGCAGAGAGACAGGGAATAAAGCTTTCTTT
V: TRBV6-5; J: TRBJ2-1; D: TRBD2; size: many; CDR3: CASSRLAGANNEQFF; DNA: TGTGCCAGCAGTCGCTTAGCGGGAGCGAACAATGAGCAGTTCTTC
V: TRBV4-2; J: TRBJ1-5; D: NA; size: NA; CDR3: CASSQEGAGLPSGQPQHF; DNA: TGTGCCAGCAGCCAAGAAGGGGCCGGGCTTCCCTCGGGGCAGCCCCAGCATTTT
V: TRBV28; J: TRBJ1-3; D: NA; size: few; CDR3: CASSSGHQGNTIYF; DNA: TGTGCCAGCAGTTCGGGACACCAAGGAAACACCATATATTTT
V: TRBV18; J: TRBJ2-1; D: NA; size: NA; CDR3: CASSPLGPGVSEDNEQFF; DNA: TGTGCCAGCTCACCTTTGGGGCCAGGGGTTTCTGAGGACAATGAGCAGTTCTTC
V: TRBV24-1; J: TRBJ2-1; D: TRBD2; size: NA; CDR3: CATAEAGRAGNEQFF; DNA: TGTGCCACAGCCGAAGCCGGGAGGGCCGGCAATGAGCAGTTCTTC